This entry lists 14 T cell receptor beta chains sequenced from one sample in a study of blood T cell repertoires in COVID-19. Generated by immunoSEQ multiplex PCR, the TCRdb table keeps only in-frame clones and is missing some. The data contain about 190,000 clones, about 82% of them singletons. Source material: PBMCs or T cells enriched from blood (not recorded which). The receptor source for this set is a woman aged 30 to 39 who had recovered from COVID-19.

This chain links TRBV7-9 with TRBJ2-7; 7 bases fit TRBD2. CDR3 length: 15 residues. Looked up from germline, CDR1 is SEHNR and CDR2 is FQNEAQ (reference sequence). V trimming: 2 bases; J trimming: 6 bases; junction bases outside the gene matches: 10. CDR3 bases: TGTGCCAGCAGCTTAAGCTATGCGGGAGTTCCCGAGCAGTACTTC. Protein: CASSLSYAGVPEQYF.

This sequence joins TRBV4-2 and TRBJ2-7, with no clear D. V lost 0 bases and J lost 2, with 11 bases in between. The CDR3 runs to 15 residues. Germline CDR1 LGHNA, CDR2 YNFKEQ. The CDR3 coding sequence is TGTGCCAGCAGCCAAGAATCAGCTACTACCTACGAGCAGTACTTC. Translation gives CASSQESATTYEQYF.

This rearrangement joins TRBV7-8 to TRBJ2-1; 13 bases agree with TRBD2. Germline assignment: CDR1 SGHVS and CDR2 FQNEAQ. V dropped 3 bases and J dropped 8; count of bases not matched to a gene: 4. This CDR3 has 15 amino acids. The CDR3 nucleotides are TGTGCCAGCAGCTTTGGACTAGCGGGAGTCTATGAGCAGTTCTTC. Translation: CASSFGLAGVYEQFF.

CDR3 nucleotide sequence: TGCGCCAGCAGCCAAGGAAGCCTAGCGGGAGGGACAAACCAAGAGACCCAGTACTTC. It codes for CASSQGSLAGGTNQETQYF. The chain combines TRBV4-1 with TRBJ2-5; TRBD2 aligns across 12 bases. Germline CDR1 is MGHRA and CDR2 is YSYEKL. The CDR3 consists of 19 residues. V trimming: 1 base; J trimming: 0 bases; junction bases outside the gene matches: 9.

This rearrangement joins TRBV7-3 to TRBJ2-1; D possibly corresponds to TRBD1 (6 bases). In germline, CDR1 is SGHTA, CDR2 FQGTGA. This CDR3 is built from 18 residues. V was cut by 2 bases and J by 0 bases, with 17 bases left in between. The CDR3 region is CASSLLVGGTSSYNEQFF. CDR3 coding DNA: TGTGCCAGCAGCTTACTTGTAGGGGGAACTAGCTCCTACAATGAGCAGTTCTTC.

The chain has TRBV2 and TRBJ2-1; 9 bases are a match to TRBD2. Losses at the gene ends were 5 bases for V and 6 bases for J; bases not matched to a gene: 8. The CDR3 runs to 15 residues. Germline V CDR1 and CDR2: SNHLY, FYNNEI. The CDR3 sequence: CASSYSGRSGNEQFF. The CDR3 DNA sequence: TGTGCCAGCAGTTATAGCGGGAGATCAGGCAATGAGCAGTTCTTC.

The chain combines TRBV5-4 with TRBJ2-7, with 7 bases matching TRBD1. The trim removed 4 bases at V and 7 bases at J, leaving 8 bases unmatched. Germline V gives CDR1 SGHNT, CDR2 YYREEE (reference sequence). The CDR3 consists of 13 residues. The chain's CDR3 is CASSVSGTEEQYF. The CDR3 nucleotides are TGTGCCAGCAGCGTGAGTGGGACAGAAGAGCAGTACTTC.

J is TRBJ2-7 and V is TRBV6-5; 8 positions match TRBD2. The ends lost 3 bases at V and 1 base at J; junction bases unmatched: 8. Germline V gene lookup returns CDR1 MNHEY and CDR2 SVGAGI. CDR3 length: 16 amino acids. CDR3 sequence (DNA): TGTGCCAGCAGTTATATCGGGACTAGTGCTTCCTACGAGCAGTACTTC. Translated: CASSYIGTSASYEQYF.

This rearrangement joins TRBV10-3 to TRBJ2-1; D possibly corresponds to TRBD1 (5 bases). Germline values: CDR1 ENHRY, CDR2 SYGVKD. The V end lost 11 bases, the J end lost 5 bases, and 10 bases lay between the germline ends. The CDR3 is 11 amino acids. This chain's CDR3 is CAAGFDNEQFF. CDR3 coding DNA: TGTGCCGCAGGGTTTGACAATGAGCAGTTCTTC.

This chain links TRBV24-1 with TRBJ1-2, with unresolved D. Trimming cost V 3 bases and J 8 bases, with 15 bases left between them. The CDR3 length is 14 residues. Looked up from germline, CDR1 is KGHDR and CDR2 is SFDVKD. The chain's CDR3 is CATSDEQSQRGYTF. CDR3 coding DNA: TGTGCCACCAGTGATGAGCAGTCCCAGCGGGGCTACACCTTC.

A few counts support this clone. J is TRBJ1-1 and V is TRBV18; 10 bases agree with TRBD1. After removal of 6 bases from V and 5 bases from J, the junction contained 6 bases not matched to a gene. Germline loops: CDR1 KGHSH, CDR2 LQKENI. This CDR3 has 14 amino acids. CDR3 nucleotides: TGTGCCAGCTCGGAGACAGGGGGCTCAACTGAAGCTTTCTTT. This encodes CASSETGGSTEAFF.

This chain connects TRBV7-9 to TRBJ2-2; tentatively, D is TRBD2 (6 bases). V was cut by 5 bases and J by 6 bases, with 13 bases left in between. Germline V gives CDR1 SEHNR, CDR2 FQNEAQ (reference sequence). The CDR3 loop spans 14 amino acids. The CDR3 region is CASSPQSGAGELFF. As DNA, the CDR3 is TGTGCCAGCAGCCCTCAATCGGGGGCCGGGGAGCTGTTTTTT.

The chain combines TRBV6-5 with TRBJ2-3; 8 bases line up with TRBD2. Germline V gene lookup returns CDR1 MNHEY and CDR2 SVGAGI. The J segment lost 3 bases and the V segment lost 4 bases, leaving 6 bases of the junction unmatched. This CDR3 comprises 15 residues. The CDR3 DNA reads TGTGCCAGCAGTTCGGGACTAGTAATGACAGATACGCAGTATTTT. It is translated as CASSSGLVMTDTQYF.

The chain employs TRBV27 and TRBJ1-1, with TRBD1 matching over 7 bases. Trimming at V came to 2 bases and at J to 4 bases, leaving 1 base not matched to a gene. The CDR3 is 13 residues long. Germline assignment: CDR1 MNHEY and CDR2 SMNVEV (reference sequence). As DNA, the CDR3 is TGTGCCAGCAGTTTACCAGGGGGCACTGAAGCTTTCTTT. This translates into CASSLPGGTEAFF.